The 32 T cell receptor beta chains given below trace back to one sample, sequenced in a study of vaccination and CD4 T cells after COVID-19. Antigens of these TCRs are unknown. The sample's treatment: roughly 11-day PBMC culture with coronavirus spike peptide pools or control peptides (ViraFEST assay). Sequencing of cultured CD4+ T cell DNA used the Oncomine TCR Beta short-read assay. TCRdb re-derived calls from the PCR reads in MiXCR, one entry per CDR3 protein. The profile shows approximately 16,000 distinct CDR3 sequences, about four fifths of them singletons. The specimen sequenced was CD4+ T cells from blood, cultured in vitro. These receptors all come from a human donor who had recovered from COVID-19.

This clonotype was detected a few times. CDR3 protein: CSARWGAVGNQPQHF. CDR3 nucleotide sequence: TGCAGTGCTAGGTGGGGGGCTGTGGGGAATCAGCCCCAGCATTTT. This rearrangement joins TRBV20-1 to TRBJ1-5; D possibly corresponds to TRBD1 (6 bases). V was clipped by 3 bases and J by 4 bases, with 16 bases between them. The CDR3 length is 15 residues. Germline values: CDR1 DFQATT, CDR2 SNEGSKA (reference sequence).

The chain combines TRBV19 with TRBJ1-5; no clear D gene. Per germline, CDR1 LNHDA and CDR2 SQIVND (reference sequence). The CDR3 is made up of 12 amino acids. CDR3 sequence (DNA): TGTCAACGGGCAGGAGGCAATCAGCCCCAGCATTTT. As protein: CQRAGGNQPQHF.

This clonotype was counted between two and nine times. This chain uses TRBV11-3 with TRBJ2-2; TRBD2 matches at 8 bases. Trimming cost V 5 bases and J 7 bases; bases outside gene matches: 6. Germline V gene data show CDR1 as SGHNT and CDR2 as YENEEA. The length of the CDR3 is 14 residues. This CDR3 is CASSRIAGNGELFF. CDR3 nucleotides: TGTGCCAGCAGCCGAATAGCGGGAAACGGGGAGCTGTTTTTT.

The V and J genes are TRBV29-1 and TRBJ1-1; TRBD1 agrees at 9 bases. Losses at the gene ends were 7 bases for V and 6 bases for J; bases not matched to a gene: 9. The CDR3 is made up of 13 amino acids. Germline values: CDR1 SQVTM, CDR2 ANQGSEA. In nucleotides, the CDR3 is TGCAGCGCTAAGGGACAGGGTAACTCTGAAGCTTTCTTT. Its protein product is CSAKGQGNSEAFF.

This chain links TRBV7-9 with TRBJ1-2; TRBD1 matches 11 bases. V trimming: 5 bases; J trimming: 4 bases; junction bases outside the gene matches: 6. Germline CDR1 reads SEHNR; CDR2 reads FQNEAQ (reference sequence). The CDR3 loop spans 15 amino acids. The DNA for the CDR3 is TGTGCCAGCAGCCGGGACAGGGGGGAAGGCTATGGCTACACCTTC. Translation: CASSRDRGEGYGYTF.

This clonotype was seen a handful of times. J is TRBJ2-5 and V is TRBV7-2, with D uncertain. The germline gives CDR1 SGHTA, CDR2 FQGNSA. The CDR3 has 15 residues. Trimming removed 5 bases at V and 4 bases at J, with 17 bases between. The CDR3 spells CASSVRITRSETQYF. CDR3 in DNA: TGTGCCAGCAGCGTACGGATTACTCGCTCAGAGACCCAGTACTTC.

The CDR3 DNA reads TGTGCCAGCAGTTTATACGGACAGGGGGTGGTGGCCAAGGAGACCCAGTACTTC. Its protein is CASSLYGQGVVAKETQYF. This sequence joins TRBV28 and TRBJ2-5; 10 bases are a match to TRBD1. Germline loops: CDR1 MDHEN, CDR2 SYDVKM. The CDR3 is made up of 18 amino acids. The J segment lost 5 bases and the V segment lost 1 base, leaving 13 bases of the junction unmatched.

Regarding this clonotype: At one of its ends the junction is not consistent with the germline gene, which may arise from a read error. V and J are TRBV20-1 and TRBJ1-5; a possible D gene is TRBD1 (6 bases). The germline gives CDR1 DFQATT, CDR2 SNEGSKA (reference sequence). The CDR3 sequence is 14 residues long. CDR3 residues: CGAENRDIYQPQHF. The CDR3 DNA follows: TGCGGTGCTGAAAACCGGGACATATATCAGCCCCAGCATTTT.

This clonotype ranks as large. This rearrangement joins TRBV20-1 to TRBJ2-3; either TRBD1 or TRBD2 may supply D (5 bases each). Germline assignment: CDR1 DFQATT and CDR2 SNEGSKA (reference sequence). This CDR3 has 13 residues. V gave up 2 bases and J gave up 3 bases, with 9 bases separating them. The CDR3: CSARNWGTDTQYF. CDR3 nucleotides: TGCAGTGCTAGAAATTGGGGGACAGATACGCAGTATTTT.

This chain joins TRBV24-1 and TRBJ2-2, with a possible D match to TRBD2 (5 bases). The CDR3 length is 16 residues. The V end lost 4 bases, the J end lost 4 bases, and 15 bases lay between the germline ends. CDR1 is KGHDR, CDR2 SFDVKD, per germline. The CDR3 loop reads CATSDRGQASTGELFF. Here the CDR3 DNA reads TGTGCCACCAGTGACCGGGGTCAAGCAAGCACCGGGGAGCTGTTTTTT.

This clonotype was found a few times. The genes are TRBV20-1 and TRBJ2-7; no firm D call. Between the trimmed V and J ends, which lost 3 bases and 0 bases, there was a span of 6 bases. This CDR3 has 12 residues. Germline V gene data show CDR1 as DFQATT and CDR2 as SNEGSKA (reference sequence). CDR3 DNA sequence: TGCAGTGCTAGTGTCAGCTCCTACGAGCAGTACTTC. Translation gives CSASVSSYEQYF.

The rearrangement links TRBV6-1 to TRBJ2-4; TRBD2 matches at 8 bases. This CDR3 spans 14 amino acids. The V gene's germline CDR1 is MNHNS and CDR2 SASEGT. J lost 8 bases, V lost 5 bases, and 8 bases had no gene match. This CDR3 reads CASSPGTRDDIQYF. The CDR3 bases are TGTGCCAGCAGTCCCGGGACTAGAGATGACATTCAGTACTTC.

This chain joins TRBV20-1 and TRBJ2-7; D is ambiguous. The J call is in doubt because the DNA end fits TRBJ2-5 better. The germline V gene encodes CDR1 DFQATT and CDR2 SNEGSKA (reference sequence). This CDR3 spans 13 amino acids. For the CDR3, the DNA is TGCAGTGCTCTCCAAGGCAGAGAAGAGACCCAGTACTTC. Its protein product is CSALQGREETQYF.

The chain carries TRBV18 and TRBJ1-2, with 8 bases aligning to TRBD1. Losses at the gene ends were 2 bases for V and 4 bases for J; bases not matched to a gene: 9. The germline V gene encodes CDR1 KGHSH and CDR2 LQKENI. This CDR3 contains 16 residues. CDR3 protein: CASSPGGDRPGYGYTF. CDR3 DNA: TGTGCCAGCTCACCAGGGGGGGACAGGCCTGGCTATGGCTACACCTTC.

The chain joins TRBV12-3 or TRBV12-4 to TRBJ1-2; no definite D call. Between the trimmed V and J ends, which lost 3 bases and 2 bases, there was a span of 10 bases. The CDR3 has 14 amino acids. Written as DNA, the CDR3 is TGTGCCAGCAGTTTCGTCAGTGGGAACTATGGCTACACCTTC. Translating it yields CASSFVSGNYGYTF.

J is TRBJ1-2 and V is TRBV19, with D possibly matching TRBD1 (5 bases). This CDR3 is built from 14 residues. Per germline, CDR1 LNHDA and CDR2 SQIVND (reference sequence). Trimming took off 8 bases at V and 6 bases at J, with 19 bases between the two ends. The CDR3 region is CASRPSRGTHGYTF. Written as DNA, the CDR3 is TGTGCCAGTCGACCGTCTAGGGGAACTCATGGCTACACCTTC.

For the CDR3, the DNA is TGTGCCATCAGTGAGTTTGGGGGTGTTAGGACAGATACGCAGTATTTT. Its protein is CAISEFGGVRTDTQYF. The J gene is TRBJ2-3, the V gene TRBV10-3; D possibly uses TRBD1 or TRBD2 (5 bases each). Germline assignment: CDR1 ENHRY and CDR2 SYGVKD. The CDR3 extends over 16 amino acids. Trimming removed 1 base from V and 3 bases from J, with 14 bases in between.

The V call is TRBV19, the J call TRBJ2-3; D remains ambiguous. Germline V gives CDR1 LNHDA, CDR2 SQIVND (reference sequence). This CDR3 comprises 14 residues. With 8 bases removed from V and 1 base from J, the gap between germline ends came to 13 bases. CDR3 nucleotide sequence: TGTGCCAGTCGTGCCCGCCAGGGCACAGATACGCAGTATTTT. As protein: CASRARQGTDTQYF.

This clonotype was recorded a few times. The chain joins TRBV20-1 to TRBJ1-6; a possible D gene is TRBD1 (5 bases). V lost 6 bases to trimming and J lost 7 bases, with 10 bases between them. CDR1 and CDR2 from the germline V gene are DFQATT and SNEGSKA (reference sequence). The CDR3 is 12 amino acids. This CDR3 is CSAGRGNSPLHF. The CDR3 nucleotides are TGCAGTGCCGGGCGGGGGAATTCACCCCTCCACTTT.

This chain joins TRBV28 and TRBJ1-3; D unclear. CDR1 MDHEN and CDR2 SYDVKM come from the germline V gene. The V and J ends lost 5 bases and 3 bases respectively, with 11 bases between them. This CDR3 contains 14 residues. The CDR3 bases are TGTGCCAGCAGTACCCTCGGGAGTGGAAACACCATATATTTT. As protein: CASSTLGSGNTIYF.

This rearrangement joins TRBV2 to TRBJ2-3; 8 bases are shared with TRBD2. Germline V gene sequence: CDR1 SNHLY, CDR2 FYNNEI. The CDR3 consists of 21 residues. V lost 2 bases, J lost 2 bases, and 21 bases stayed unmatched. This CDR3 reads CASSELVGLAGPLSATDTQYF. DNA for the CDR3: TGTGCCAGCAGTGAATTAGTTGGGCTAGCGGGCCCCCTTAGCGCCACAGATACGCAGTATTTT.

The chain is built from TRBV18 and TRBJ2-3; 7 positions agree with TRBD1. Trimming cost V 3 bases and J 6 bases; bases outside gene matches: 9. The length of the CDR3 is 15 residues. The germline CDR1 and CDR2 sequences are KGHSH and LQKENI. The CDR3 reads CASSPRTTGKDTQYF. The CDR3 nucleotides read TGTGCCAGCTCACCTCGGACGACAGGGAAGGATACGCAGTATTTT.

This CDR3 reads CASGGQGINNQPQHF. As DNA, the CDR3 is TGTGCCAGCGGGGGACAGGGGATAAACAATCAGCCCCAGCATTTT. The V and J genes are TRBV2 and TRBJ1-5; TRBD1 matches 10 bases. The V gene's germline CDR1 is SNHLY and CDR2 FYNNEI. The CDR3 has 15 residues. V dropped 8 bases and J dropped 3; count of bases not matched to a gene: 7.

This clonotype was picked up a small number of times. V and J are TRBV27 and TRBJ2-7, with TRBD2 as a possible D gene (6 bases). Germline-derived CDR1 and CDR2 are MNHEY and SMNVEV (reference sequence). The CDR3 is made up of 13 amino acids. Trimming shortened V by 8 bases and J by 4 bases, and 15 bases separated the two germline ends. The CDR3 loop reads CASRDFAFYEQYF. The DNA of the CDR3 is TGTGCCAGCCGGGACTTTGCGTTTTACGAGCAGTACTTC.

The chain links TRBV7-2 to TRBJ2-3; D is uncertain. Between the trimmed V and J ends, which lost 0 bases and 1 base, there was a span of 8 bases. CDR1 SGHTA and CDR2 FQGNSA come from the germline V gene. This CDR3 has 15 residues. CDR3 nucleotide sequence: TGTGCCAGCAGCTTAGCTACCCCCGGCACAGATACGCAGTATTTT. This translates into CASSLATPGTDTQYF.

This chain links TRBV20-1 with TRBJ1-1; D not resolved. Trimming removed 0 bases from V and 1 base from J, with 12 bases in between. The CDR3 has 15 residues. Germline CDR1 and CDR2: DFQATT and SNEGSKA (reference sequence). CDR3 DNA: TGCAGTGCTAGAGACTTTGGCAGCGGGAACACTGAAGCTTTCTTT. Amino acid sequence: CSARDFGSGNTEAFF.

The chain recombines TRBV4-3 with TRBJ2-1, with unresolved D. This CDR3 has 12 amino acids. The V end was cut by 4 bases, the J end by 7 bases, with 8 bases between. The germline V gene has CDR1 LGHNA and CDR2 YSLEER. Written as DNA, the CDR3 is TGCGCCAGCAGCCGTACGTTTAATGAGCAGTTCTTC. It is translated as CASSRTFNEQFF.

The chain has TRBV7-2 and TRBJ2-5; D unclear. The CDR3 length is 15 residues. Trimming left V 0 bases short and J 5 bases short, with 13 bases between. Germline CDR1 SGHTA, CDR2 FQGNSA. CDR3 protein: CASSLARALRETQYF. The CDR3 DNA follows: TGTGCCAGCAGCTTAGCGCGCGCATTACGGGAGACCCAGTACTTC.

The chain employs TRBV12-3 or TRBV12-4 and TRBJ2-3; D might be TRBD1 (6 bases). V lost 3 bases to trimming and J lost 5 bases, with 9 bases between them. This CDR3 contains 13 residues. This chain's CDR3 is CASSFRGRDTQYF. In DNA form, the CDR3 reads TGTGCCAGCAGTTTCAGGGGTAGAGATACGCAGTATTTT.

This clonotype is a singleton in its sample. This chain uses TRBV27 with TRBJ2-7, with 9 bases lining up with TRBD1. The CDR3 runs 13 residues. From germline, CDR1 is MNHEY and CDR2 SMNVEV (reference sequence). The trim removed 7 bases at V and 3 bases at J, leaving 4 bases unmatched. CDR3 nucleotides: TGTGCCAGCACCCCGACAGGGGGCTACGAGCAGTACTTC. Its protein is CASTPTGGYEQYF.

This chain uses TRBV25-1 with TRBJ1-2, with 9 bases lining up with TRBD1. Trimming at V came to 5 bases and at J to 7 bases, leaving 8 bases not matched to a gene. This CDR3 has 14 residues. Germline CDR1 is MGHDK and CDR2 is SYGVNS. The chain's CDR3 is CASSSTGTGSGYTF. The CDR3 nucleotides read TGTGCCAGCAGTTCTACCGGGACAGGGAGTGGCTACACCTTC.

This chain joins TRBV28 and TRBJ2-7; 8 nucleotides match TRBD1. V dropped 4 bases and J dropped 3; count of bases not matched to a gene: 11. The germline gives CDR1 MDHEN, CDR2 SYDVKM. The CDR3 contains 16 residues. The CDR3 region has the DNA TGTGCCAGCAGTTCCCCCGCGACAGGGGAAAACTACGAGCAGTACTTC. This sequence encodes CASSSPATGENYEQYF. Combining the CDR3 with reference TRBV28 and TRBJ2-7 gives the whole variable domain DVKVTQSSRYLVKRTGEKVFLECVQDMDHENMFWYRQDPGLGLRLIYFSYDVKMKEKGDIPEGYSVSREKKERFSLILESASTNQTSMYLCASSSPATGENYEQYFGPGTRLTVT.